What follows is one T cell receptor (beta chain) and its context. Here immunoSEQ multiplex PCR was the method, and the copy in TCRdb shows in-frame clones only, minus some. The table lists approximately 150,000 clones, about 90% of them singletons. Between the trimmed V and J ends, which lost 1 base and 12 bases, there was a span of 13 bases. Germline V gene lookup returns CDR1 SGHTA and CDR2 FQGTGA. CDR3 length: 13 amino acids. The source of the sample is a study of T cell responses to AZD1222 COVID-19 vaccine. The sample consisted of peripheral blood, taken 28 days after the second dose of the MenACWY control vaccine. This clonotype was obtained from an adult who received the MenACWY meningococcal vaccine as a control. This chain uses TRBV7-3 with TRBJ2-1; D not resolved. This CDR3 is CASSLKDRSGQFF. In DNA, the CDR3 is TGTGCCAGCAGCTTAAAGGATAGGTCAGGGCAGTTCTTC.